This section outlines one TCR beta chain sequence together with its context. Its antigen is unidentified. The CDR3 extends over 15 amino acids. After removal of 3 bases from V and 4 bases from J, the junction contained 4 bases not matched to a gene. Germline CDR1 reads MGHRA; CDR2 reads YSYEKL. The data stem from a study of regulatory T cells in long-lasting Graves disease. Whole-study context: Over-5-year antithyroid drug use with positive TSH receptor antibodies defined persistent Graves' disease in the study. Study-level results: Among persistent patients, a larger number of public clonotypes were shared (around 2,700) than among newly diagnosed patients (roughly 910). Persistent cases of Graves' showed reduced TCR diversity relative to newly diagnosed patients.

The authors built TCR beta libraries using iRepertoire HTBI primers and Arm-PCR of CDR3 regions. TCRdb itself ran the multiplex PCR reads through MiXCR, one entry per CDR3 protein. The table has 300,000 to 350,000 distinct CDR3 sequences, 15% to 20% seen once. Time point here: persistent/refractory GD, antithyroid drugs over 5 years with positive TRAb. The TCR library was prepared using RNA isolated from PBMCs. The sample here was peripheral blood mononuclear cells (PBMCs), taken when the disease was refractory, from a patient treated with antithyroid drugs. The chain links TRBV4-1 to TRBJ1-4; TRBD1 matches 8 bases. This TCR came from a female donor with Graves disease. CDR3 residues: CASSHTDRGNEKLFF. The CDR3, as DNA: TGCGCCAGCAGCCACACCGACAGGGGTAATGAAAAACTGTTTTTT.